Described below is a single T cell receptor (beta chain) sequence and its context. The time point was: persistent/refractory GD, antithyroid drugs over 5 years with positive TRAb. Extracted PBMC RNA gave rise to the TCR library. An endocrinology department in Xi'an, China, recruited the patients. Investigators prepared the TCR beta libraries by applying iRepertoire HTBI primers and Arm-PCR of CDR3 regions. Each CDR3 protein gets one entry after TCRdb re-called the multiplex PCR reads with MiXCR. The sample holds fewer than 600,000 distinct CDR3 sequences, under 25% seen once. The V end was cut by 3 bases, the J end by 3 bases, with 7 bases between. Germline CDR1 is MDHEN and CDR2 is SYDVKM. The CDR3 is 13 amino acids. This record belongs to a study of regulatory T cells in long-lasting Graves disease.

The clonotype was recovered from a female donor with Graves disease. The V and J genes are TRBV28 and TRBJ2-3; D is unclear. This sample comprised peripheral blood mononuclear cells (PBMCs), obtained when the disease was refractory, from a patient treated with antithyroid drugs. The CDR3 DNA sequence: TGTGCCAGCAGTTTGCCCGAAACAGATACGCAGTATTTT. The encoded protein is CASSLPETDTQYF.